This T cell receptor beta chain appears in the sequencing data of a study of CD8+CD57+ T cells in acquired aplastic anemia. Study-wide context: Quantities of DNA derived from sorted CD4+ and CD8+ cells averaged approximately 3 ug.

V lost 2 bases and J lost 6, with 19 bases in between. CDR3 length: 17 amino acids. Germline loops: CDR1 LNHDA, CDR2 SQIVND (reference sequence). The study profiled TCR beta VDJ and CDR3 using genomic DNA as template. A single record per CDR3 protein comes from TCRdb applying MiXCR to the reads. Of roughly 170,000 distinct CDR3 sequences in the sample, about 44% were seen once. Patients sequenced had flow cytometry evidence of CD8+CD57+ cell expansion. On this clonotype itself: Possible read error: a much larger clone is one base away.

The chain combines TRBV19 with TRBJ2-2; D call uncertain. The TCR originated in a human donor with aplastic anemia. The sequenced material came from sorted CD4+, CD8+, or CD8+CD57+ T cells (not recorded which) from PBMCs. The chain's CDR3 is CASSIFLGSQRSGELFF. CDR3 nucleotides: TGTGCCAGTAGTATATTCCTTGGCAGCCAGAGATCCGGGGAGCTGTTTTTT.